Each of the 29 T cell receptor beta chains below was sequenced from the same sample in a study of blood T cell repertoires in COVID-19. The repertoire was sequenced with immunoSEQ multiplex PCR; TCRdb's copy has only in-frame clones and lacks some. The table shows about 39,000 clones, with 86% occurring only once. Source material: peripheral blood. These receptor sequences come from a middle-aged man with active COVID-19.

The CDR3 nucleotides are TGTGCCAGCAGCGTAGGGACTAGGACTAGTGAGCAGTTCTTC. It is translated as CASSVGTRTSEQFF. The V gene is TRBV9, the J gene TRBJ2-1, with TRBD2 identical over 7 bases. The CDR3 spans 14 residues. Germline V gene data show CDR1 as SGDLS and CDR2 as YYNGEE. V trimming: 0 bases; J trimming: 9 bases; junction bases outside the gene matches: 6.

V and J are TRBV4-1 and TRBJ1-5; 7 nucleotides agree with TRBD1. Germline V lookup: CDR1 MGHRA, CDR2 YSYEKL. J lost 4 bases, V lost 4 bases, and 1 base had no gene match. The CDR3 totals 13 residues. The CDR3 reads CASSPTGNQPQHF. In DNA form, the CDR3 reads TGCGCCAGCAGCCCGACAGGGAATCAGCCCCAGCATTTT.

The chain uses TRBV6-5 and TRBJ1-1; D unresolved. The V end was cut by 7 bases, the J end by 7 bases, with 16 bases between. Germline V CDR1 and CDR2: MNHEY, SVGAGI. This CDR3 region has 13 residues. CDR3 nucleotides: TGTGCCAGCACGACGAACAGCCTCGATGAAGCTTTCTTT. It encodes CASTTNSLDEAFF.

This clone is a singleton in its sample. The chain couples TRBV7-8 to TRBJ2-3; 8 bases are a match to TRBD2. The CDR3 is 16 amino acids. The J segment lost 2 bases and the V segment lost 1 base, leaving 5 bases of the junction unmatched. CDR1 SGHVS and CDR2 FQNEAQ come from the germline V gene. CDR3 sequence (DNA): TGTGCCAGCAGCTTAGTAACCGGGAGGGCCACAGATACGCAGTATTTT. This codes for CASSLVTGRATDTQYF.

The V gene is TRBV19, the J gene TRBJ2-3; TRBD2 matches 8 bases. CDR3 size: 17 residues. Germline lookup yields CDR1 LNHDA and CDR2 SQIVND (reference sequence). V lost 5 bases and J lost 3; bases outside the gene matches: 13. CDR3 protein: CASSSRGAMIGTDTQYF. In DNA, the CDR3 is TGTGCCAGTAGTTCGCGGGGGGCGATGATTGGGACAGATACGCAGTATTTT.

V is TRBV19 and J is TRBJ2-5; 7 bases are shared with TRBD2. Unmatched junction bases numbered 5, after V lost 3 bases and J lost 4 bases. Germline-derived CDR1 and CDR2 are LNHDA and SQIVND (reference sequence). The CDR3 is made up of 14 amino acids. The CDR3 loop reads CASSIPGLGETQYF. CDR3 sequence (DNA): TGTGCCAGTAGTATCCCTGGACTAGGAGAGACCCAGTACTTC.

The V gene is TRBV2, the J gene TRBJ2-7; TRBD1 agrees at 8 bases. CDR3 size: 14 residues. V lost 2 bases and J lost 3; bases outside the gene matches: 3. Germline V CDR1 and CDR2: SNHLY, FYNNEI. The CDR3, as DNA: TGTGCCAGCAGTGAAAGGGACAGGCACTACGAGCAGTACTTC. Protein: CASSERDRHYEQYF.

This clone occurred a few times. The V and J genes are TRBV5-3 and TRBJ1-5; D unresolved. TRBV5-3 is treated as an ORF (open reading frame) with a function not yet certain. Trimming took off 4 bases at V and 7 bases at J, with 18 bases between the two ends. This CDR3 contains 15 residues. The CDR3 bases are TGTGCCAGAAGCGGCAGGCCGGAGGGAGGGCAGCCCCAGCATTTT. Translating gives CARSGRPEGGQPQHF.

The V call is TRBV6-1, the J call TRBJ2-7, with a tentative D call TRBD2 (6 bases). The CDR3 totals 13 residues. In germline, CDR1 is MNHNS, CDR2 SASEGT. V was cut by 3 bases and J by 4 bases, with 10 bases left in between. Here the CDR3 DNA reads TGTGCCAGCAGTGAGGTGGGGGGTTACGAGCAGTACTTC. Encoded protein: CASSEVGGYEQYF.

The chain employs TRBV7-8 and TRBJ1-6; D unresolved. The ends were cut back, 2 bases at V and 0 bases at J, with 11 bases in the middle. In germline, CDR1 is SGHVS, CDR2 FQNEAQ. The CDR3 consists of 17 residues. CDR3 residues: CASSLTVGGSYNSPLHF. Here the CDR3 DNA reads TGTGCCAGCAGCTTAACAGTAGGAGGCTCCTATAATTCACCCCTCCACTTT. Drawing the rest from reference TRBV7-8 and TRBJ1-6, the complete variable domain is GAGVSQSPRYKVAKRGQDVALRCDPISGHVSLFWYQQALGQGPEFLTYFQNEAQLDKSGLPSDRFFAERPEGSVSTLKIQRTQQEDSAVYLCASSLTVGGSYNSPLHFGNGTRLTVT.

The chain employs TRBV4-1 and TRBJ1-5, with a possible D match to TRBD1 (5 bases). This CDR3 region has 15 residues. V was trimmed by 0 bases and J by 13 bases, leaving 19 bases between them. Germline V gene sequence: CDR1 MGHRA, CDR2 YSYEKL. The CDR3 DNA follows: TGCGCCAGCAGCCAAGATTCCCTAGGGCGACAGCTACAGCATTTT. This gives the protein CASSQDSLGRQLQHF.

This clone has more than one count but fewer than ten. The chain is built from TRBV5-1 and TRBJ2-3, with 8 bases lining up with TRBD1. Germline trimming cut 0 bases from V and 3 bases from J; bases unmatched to any gene: 6. CDR1 and CDR2 from the germline V gene are SGHRS and YFSETQ. This CDR3 has 16 amino acids. The CDR3 spells CASSLAGDRPTDTQYF. CDR3 bases: TGCGCCAGCAGCTTGGCCGGGGACAGGCCAACAGATACGCAGTATTTT.

The chain links TRBV21-1 to TRBJ2-6; the D call of TRBD1 is as the table states it, not checked on the DNA. TRBV21-1 is designated a pseudogene. This CDR3 spans 17 amino acids. This CDR3 reads CASRPSRGRPGANVLTF. CDR3 bases: TGTGCCAGCAGACCTTCAAGGGGCAGGCCAGGGGCCAACGTCCTGACTTTC.

V gene TRBV28 combines with J gene TRBJ1-5; D is ambiguous. CDR3 length: 12 amino acids. Germline V gene lookup returns CDR1 MDHEN and CDR2 SYDVKM. The V end lost 7 bases, the J end lost 6 bases, and 10 bases lay between the germline ends. The CDR3 DNA sequence: TGTGCCAGCACCCAAACGGGTCAGCCCCAGCATTTT. This translates into CASTQTGQPQHF. Full variable domain (missing parts from reference TRBV28 and TRBJ1-5): DVKVTQSSRYLVKRTGEKVFLECVQDMDHENMFWYRQDPGLGLRLIYFSYDVKMKEKGDIPEGYSVSREKKERFSLILESASTNQTSMYLCASTQTGQPQHFGDGTRLSIL.

This chain uses TRBV27 with TRBJ1-1; maybe TRBD1 (5 bases). CDR1 and CDR2 from the germline V gene are MNHEY and SMNVEV (reference sequence). V was clipped by 4 bases and J by 5 bases, with 17 bases between them. The CDR3 length is 15 residues. The CDR3 DNA reads as TGTGCCAGCAGTTGGGGCACGATGGGTCAAACTGAAGCTTTCTTT. This codes for CASSWGTMGQTEAFF.

The chain couples TRBV7-3 to TRBJ2-1, with 10 bases fitting TRBD2. V lost 1 base, J lost 7 bases, and 4 bases stayed unmatched. CDR1 is SGHTA, CDR2 FQGTGA, per germline. The CDR3 contains 15 residues. In nucleotides, the CDR3 is TGTGCCAGCAGCTTAATCCTAGCGGGAGCAAATGAGCAGTTCTTC. This translates into CASSLILAGANEQFF.

The CDR3 DNA follows: TGTGCCAGCCCTCATGAGGGGGCAAGGTCACCCCTCCACTTT. Amino acids: CASPHEGARSPLHF. This chain links TRBV6-4 with TRBJ1-6; TRBD1 matches 7 bases. This CDR3 has 14 residues. Trimming removed 8 bases from V and 10 bases from J; junction bases left unmatched: 11. The germline gives CDR1 MRHNA, CDR2 SNTAGT.

The chain uses TRBV5-1 and TRBJ2-7, with 9 nucleotides matching TRBD1. This CDR3 region has 15 residues. V lost 4 bases, J lost 3 bases, and 8 bases stayed unmatched. Germline V gene data show CDR1 as SGHRS and CDR2 as YFSETQ. CDR3: CASSATGTGFYEQYF. CDR3 DNA sequence: TGCGCCAGCAGCGCAACCGGGACAGGGTTCTACGAGCAGTACTTC.

This chain connects TRBV3-1 (or the pseudogene TRBV3-2) to TRBJ1-6; 9 positions match TRBD1. Germline values: CDR1 LGHDT, CDR2 YNNKEL (reference sequence). Unmatched junction bases numbered 22, after V lost 0 bases and J lost 7 bases. The CDR3 loop spans 22 amino acids. In DNA form, the CDR3 reads TGTGCCAGCAGCCAAGACATGTTTCGGCTTGGCTGGGACAGGGCAAGGAATTCACCCCTCCACTTT. Its translation: CASSQDMFRLGWDRARNSPLHF.

The V gene is TRBV30, the J gene TRBJ2-5; perhaps TRBD1 as D (6 bases). The germline gives CDR1 GTSNPN, CDR2 SVGIG (reference sequence). With 3 bases removed from V and 7 bases from J, the gap between germline ends came to 18 bases. The CDR3 sequence is 14 residues long. CDR3 in amino acids: CAWRGKTVRGTQYF. The CDR3 DNA reads TGTGCCTGGAGGGGAAAAACAGTCAGGGGGACCCAGTACTTC.

The V gene is TRBV7-9, the J gene TRBJ2-7; TRBD2 matches at 7 bases. The trim removed 1 base at V and 6 bases at J, leaving 15 bases unmatched. The CDR3 is 17 residues long. Germline CDR1 and CDR2: SEHNR and FQNEAQ (reference sequence). The CDR3 nucleotides read TGTGCCAGCAGCTTAGTGGATGGCTGGGCGGGAGCTGGCGAGCAGTACTTC. Encoded protein: CASSLVDGWAGAGEQYF.

The DNA for the CDR3 is TGTGCCAGCAGGGGACAGGTAACCGGGGAGCTGTTTTTT. Its translation: CASRGQVTGELFF. This rearrangement joins TRBV2 to TRBJ2-2; 8 bases match TRBD1. Germline CDR1 SNHLY, CDR2 FYNNEI. Trimming cost V 6 bases and J 5 bases; bases outside gene matches: 2. This CDR3 is 13 amino acids long.

DNA for the CDR3: TGTGCCAGCAGCTCCCTCGGACAGAACACTGAAGCTTTCTTT. Translation: CASSSLGQNTEAFF. The chain combines TRBV6-5 with TRBJ1-1; the D gene is possibly TRBD1 (5 bases). V lost 6 bases, J lost 1 base, and 12 bases lay in between. This CDR3 comprises 14 residues. Germline V gives CDR1 MNHEY, CDR2 SVGAGI.

The chain carries TRBV2 and TRBJ2-1; tentative D call: TRBD2 (5 bases). V was pared by 6 bases and J by 1 base, with 7 bases between. There are 13 residues in the CDR3. Germline CDR1 and CDR2: SNHLY and FYNNEI. The CDR3 sequence: CASRGGSYNEQFF. The CDR3 region has the DNA TGTGCCAGCAGAGGCGGGTCCTACAATGAGCAGTTCTTC.

CDR3 coding DNA: TGTGCCAGCAGCTTACAGGGTCTGGGGACTGAAGCTTTCTTT. This codes for CASSLQGLGTEAFF. The gene calls are TRBV7-3 and TRBJ1-1; D is possibly TRBD1 (5 bases). Trimming took off 2 bases at V and 5 bases at J, with 12 bases between the two ends. This CDR3 region has 14 residues. Germline-derived CDR1 and CDR2 are SGHTA and FQGTGA.

This chain connects TRBV21-1 to TRBJ2-1; the table's D call, TRBD1, was not checked against the DNA. TRBV21-1 is a pseudogene segment. This CDR3 has 19 amino acids. CDR3 bases: TGTGCCAGCAGCACCGGAGGGAGACAGGGGGCGCGTCGGGCCAATGAGCAGTTCTTC. Its translation: CASSTGGRQGARRANEQFF.

The rearrangement joins TRBV6-6 to TRBJ1-5; 7 positions agree with TRBD1. The CDR3 loop spans 14 amino acids. Losses at the gene ends were 7 bases for V and 3 bases for J; bases not matched to a gene: 6. Germline V CDR1 and CDR2: MNHNY, SVGAGI (reference sequence). The CDR3 here is CASKEGAINQPQHF. The CDR3 DNA sequence: TGTGCCAGCAAAGAGGGGGCAATCAATCAGCCCCAGCATTTT.

The chain is built from TRBV28 and TRBJ2-3; possible D gene TRBD1, 6 bases. V shed 8 bases and J shed 1 base, with 25 bases lying between them. This CDR3 is built from 18 residues. Germline V gene sequence: CDR1 MDHEN, CDR2 SYDVKM. The CDR3: CASVVGGEQGMGTDTQYF. The CDR3 DNA is TGTGCCAGCGTAGTTGGGGGTGAACAGGGAATGGGCACAGATACGCAGTATTTT.

V is TRBV6-1 and J is TRBJ2-3, with 10 bases lining up with TRBD1. V was clipped by 4 bases and J by 2 bases; unmatched bases: 6. The germline V gene encodes CDR1 MNHNS and CDR2 SASEGT. The CDR3 covers 16 residues. CDR3 nucleotides: TGTGCCAGCAGTGGGACAGGGGGTCATTCCACAGATACGCAGTATTTT. Residues: CASSGTGGHSTDTQYF.